This TCR beta chain came from a study of T cell repertoires in cytomegalovirus infection. Study background: It was recently identified HLA-C-restricted and well-studied HLA-B-restricted CMV epitopes that the study used. Findings and limits, study-wide: HLA-C-restricted CMV clonotypes gave the most frequent clonotype in two of eight donors. Totalled public TCR beta family frequency picked out people who carried CMV plus the relevant HLA.

For this clonotype: The antigen remains unidentified.

TCRdb re-called the reads with MiXCR, one entry per CDR3 protein. The sample records 370,000 or so distinct CDR3 sequences, roughly 36% being singletons. The CDR3 covers 16 residues. V dropped 3 bases and J dropped 7; count of bases not matched to a gene: 9. Per the germline V gene, CDR1 is MGHRA and CDR2 is YSYEKL. This receptor was obtained from a human donor in good health (CMV status not recorded). Some clones in this sample may be carry-over from other donors' samples. The rearrangement links TRBV4-1 to TRBJ2-2; TRBD1 aligns across 9 bases. The sample in question was cultured PBMCs, obtained from culture after CMV antigen stimulation. The CDR3 DNA sequence: TGCGCCAGCAGCCAGGGCACAGGGGGCGCTGACGGGGAGCTGTTTTTT. Translation gives CASSQGTGGADGELFF.